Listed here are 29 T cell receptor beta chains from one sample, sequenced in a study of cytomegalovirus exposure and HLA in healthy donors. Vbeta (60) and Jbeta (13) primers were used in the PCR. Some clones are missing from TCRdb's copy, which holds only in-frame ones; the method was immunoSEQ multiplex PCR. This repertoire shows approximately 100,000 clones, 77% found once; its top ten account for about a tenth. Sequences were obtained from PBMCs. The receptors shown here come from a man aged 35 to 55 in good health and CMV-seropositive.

The CDR3: CASRKQGAVLETQYF. The CDR3 DNA reads TGCGCCAGCAGGAAGCAGGGGGCGGTTCTAGAGACCCAGTACTTC. The chain joins TRBV5-1 to TRBJ2-5; TRBD1 agrees at 8 bases. The CDR3 runs to 15 residues. CDR1 and CDR2 (germline): SGHRS, YFSETQ. The V gene end was trimmed by 5 bases and the J gene end by 4 bases; junction bases not matched to a gene: 10.

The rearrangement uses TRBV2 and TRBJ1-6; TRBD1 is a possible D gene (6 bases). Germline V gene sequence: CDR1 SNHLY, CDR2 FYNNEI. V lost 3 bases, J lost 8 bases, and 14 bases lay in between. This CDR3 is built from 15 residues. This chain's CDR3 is CASSDGGAFDSPLHF. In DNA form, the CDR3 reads TGTGCCAGCAGTGACGGGGGGGCTTTTGATTCACCCCTCCACTTT.

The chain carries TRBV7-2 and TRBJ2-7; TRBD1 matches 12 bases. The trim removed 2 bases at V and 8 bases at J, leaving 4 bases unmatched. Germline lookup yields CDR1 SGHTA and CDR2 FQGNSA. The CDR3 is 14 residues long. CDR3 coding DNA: TGTGCCAGCAGCTTAATGGGACAGGGGGCCCAGCAGTACTTC. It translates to CASSLMGQGAQQYF.

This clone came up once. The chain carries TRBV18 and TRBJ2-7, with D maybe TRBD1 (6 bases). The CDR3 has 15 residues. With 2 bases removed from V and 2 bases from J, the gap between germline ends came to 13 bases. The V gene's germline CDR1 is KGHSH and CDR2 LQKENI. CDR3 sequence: CASSPTGLAPYEQYF. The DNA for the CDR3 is TGTGCCAGCTCACCAACAGGGCTGGCCCCCTACGAGCAGTACTTC.

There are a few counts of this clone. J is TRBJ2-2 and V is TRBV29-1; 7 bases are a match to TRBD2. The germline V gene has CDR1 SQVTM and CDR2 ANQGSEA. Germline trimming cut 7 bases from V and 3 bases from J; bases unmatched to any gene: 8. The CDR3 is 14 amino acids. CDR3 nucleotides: TGCAGCGCCAGAGGGACTATGCACACCGGGGAGCTGTTTTTT. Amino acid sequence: CSARGTMHTGELFF.

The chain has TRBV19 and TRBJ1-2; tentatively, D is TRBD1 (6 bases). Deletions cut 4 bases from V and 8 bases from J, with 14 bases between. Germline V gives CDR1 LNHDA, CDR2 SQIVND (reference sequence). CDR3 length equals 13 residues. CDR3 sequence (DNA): TGTGCCAGTAGTAAGTTTCGACAGGACGGCTACACCTTC. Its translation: CASSKFRQDGYTF.

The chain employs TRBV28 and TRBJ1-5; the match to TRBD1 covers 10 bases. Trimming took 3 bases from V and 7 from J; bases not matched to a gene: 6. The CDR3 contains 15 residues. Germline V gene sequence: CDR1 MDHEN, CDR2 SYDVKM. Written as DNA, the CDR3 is TGTGCCAGCAGTTTCTTGGGACAGGGGAACCAGCCCCAGCATTTT. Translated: CASSFLGQGNQPQHF.

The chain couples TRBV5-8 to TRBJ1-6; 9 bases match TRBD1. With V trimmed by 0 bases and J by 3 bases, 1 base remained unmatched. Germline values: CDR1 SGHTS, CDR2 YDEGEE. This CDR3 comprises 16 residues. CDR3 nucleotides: TGTGCCAGCAGCTTGGGGACAGGGGACTATAATTCACCCCTCCACTTT. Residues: CASSLGTGDYNSPLHF. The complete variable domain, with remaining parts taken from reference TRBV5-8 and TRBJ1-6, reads EAGVTQSPTHLIKTRGQQATLRCSPISGHTSVYWYQQALGLGLQFLLWYDEGEERNRGNFPPRFSGRQFPNYSSELNVNALELEDSALYLCASSLGTGDYNSPLHFGNGTRLTVT.

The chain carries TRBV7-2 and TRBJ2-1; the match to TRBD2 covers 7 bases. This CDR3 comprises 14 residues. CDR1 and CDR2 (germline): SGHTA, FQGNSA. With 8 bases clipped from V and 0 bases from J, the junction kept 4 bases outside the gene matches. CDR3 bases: TGTGCCAGCGGAGCGGGGTACTCCTACAATGAGCAGTTCTTC. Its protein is CASGAGYSYNEQFF.

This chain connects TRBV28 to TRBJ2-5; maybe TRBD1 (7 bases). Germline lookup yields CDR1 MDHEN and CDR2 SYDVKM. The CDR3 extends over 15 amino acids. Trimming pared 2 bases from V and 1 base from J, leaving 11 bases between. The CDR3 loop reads CASSLAGTAQETQYF. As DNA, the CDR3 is TGTGCCAGCAGTTTAGCGGGGACAGCCCAAGAGACCCAGTACTTC.

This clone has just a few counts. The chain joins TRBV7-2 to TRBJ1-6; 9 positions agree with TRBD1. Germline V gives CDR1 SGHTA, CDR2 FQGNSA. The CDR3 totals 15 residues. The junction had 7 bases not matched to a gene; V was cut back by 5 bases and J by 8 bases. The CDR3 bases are TGTGCCAGCAGCCCTCGGGACAGGGCTGATTCACCCCTCCACTTT. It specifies CASSPRDRADSPLHF.

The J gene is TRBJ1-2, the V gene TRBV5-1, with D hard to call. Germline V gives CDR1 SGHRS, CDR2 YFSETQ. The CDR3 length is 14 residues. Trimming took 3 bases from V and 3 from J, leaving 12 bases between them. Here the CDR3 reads CASSYPGSHYGYTF. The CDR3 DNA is TGCGCCAGCAGCTATCCCGGGTCTCACTATGGCTACACCTTC.

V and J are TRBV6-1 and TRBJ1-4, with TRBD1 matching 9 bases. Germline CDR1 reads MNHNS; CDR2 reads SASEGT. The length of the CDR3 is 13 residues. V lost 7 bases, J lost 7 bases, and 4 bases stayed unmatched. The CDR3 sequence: CASIGQGTEKLFF. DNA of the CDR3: TGTGCCAGCATTGGACAGGGGACTGAAAAACTGTTTTTT.

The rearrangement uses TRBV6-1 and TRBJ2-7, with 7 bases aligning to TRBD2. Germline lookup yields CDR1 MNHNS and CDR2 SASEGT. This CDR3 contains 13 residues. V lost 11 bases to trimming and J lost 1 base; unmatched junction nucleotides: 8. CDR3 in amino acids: CALKAGTSYEQYF. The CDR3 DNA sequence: TGTGCCCTTAAAGCGGGGACGTCCTACGAGCAGTACTTC.

Here the CDR3 reads CATRAGGRGTGELFF. The CDR3 nucleotides read TGTGCCACCAGGGCAGGAGGGCGTGGCACCGGGGAGCTGTTTTTT. This chain joins TRBV15 and TRBJ2-2, with D maybe TRBD2 (6 bases). The CDR3 runs 15 residues. V lost 6 bases and J lost 4, with 15 bases in between. The germline gives CDR1 LNHNV, CDR2 YYDKDF (reference sequence).

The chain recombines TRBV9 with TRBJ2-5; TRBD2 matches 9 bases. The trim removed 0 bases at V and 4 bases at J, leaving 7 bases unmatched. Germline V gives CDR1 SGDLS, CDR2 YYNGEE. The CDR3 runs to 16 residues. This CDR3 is CASSVAAGGAGETQYF. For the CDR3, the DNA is TGTGCCAGCAGCGTAGCAGCGGGGGGAGCGGGAGAGACCCAGTACTTC.

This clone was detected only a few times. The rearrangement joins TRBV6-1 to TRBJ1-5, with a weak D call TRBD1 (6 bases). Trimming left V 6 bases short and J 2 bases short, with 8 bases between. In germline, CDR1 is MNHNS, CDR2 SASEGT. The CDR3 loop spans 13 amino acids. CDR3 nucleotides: TGTGCCAGCAGCTCAGGGGGCAATCAGCCCCAGCATTTT. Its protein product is CASSSGGNQPQHF.

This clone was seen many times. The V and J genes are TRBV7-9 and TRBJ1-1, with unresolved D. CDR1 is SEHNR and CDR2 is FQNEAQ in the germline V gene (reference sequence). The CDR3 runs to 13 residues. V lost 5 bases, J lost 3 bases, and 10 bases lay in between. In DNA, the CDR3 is TGTGCCAGCAGCCCCCCCGTTTACACTGAAGCTTTCTTT. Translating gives CASSPPVYTEAFF.

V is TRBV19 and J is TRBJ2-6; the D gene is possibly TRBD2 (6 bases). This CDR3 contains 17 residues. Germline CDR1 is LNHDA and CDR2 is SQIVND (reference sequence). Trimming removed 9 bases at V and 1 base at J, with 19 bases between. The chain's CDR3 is CASRRGRDKSGANVLTF. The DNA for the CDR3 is TGTGCCAGCCGGAGGGGCAGGGATAAGTCTGGGGCCAACGTCCTGACTTTC.

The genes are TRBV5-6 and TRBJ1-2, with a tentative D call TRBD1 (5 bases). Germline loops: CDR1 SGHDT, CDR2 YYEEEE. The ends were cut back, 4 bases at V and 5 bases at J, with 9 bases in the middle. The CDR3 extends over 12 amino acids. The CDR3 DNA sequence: TGTGCCAGCAGCCCCCGGGGGTATGGCTACACCTTC. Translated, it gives CASSPRGYGYTF.

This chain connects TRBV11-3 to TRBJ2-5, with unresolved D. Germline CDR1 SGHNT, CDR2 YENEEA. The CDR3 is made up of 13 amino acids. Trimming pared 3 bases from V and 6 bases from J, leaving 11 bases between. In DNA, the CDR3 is TGTGCCAGCAGCTTCCACAGTTGGAAGACCCAGTACTTC. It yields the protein CASSFHSWKTQYF. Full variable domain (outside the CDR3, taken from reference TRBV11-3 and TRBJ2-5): EAGVVQSPRYKIIEKKQPVAFWCNPISGHNTLYWYLQNLGQGPELLIRYENEEAVDDSQLPKDRFSAERLKGVDSTLKIQPAELGDSAVYLCASSFHSWKTQYFGPGTRLLVL.

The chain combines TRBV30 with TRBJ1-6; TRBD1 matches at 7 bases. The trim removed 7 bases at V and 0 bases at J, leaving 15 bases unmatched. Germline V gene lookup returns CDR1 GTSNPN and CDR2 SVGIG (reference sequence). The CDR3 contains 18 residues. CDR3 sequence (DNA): TGTGCCTATGACCGACAGGGACGAATTAGCTCCTATAATTCACCCCTCCACTTT. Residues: CAYDRQGRISSYNSPLHF.

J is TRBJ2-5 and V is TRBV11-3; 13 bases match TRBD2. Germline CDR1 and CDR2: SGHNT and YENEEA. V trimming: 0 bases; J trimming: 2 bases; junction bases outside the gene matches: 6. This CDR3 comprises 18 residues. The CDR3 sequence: CASSLEYGTSGTQETQYF. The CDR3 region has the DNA TGTGCCAGCAGCTTAGAGTACGGGACTAGCGGGACTCAAGAGACCCAGTACTTC.

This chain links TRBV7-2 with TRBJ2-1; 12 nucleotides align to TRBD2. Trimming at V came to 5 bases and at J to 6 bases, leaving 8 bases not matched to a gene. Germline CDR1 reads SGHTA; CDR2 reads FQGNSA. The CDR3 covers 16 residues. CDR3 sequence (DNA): TGTGCCAGCAGCCCCGAACCTAGCGGGGGGGCCAATGAGCAGTTCTTC. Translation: CASSPEPSGGANEQFF.

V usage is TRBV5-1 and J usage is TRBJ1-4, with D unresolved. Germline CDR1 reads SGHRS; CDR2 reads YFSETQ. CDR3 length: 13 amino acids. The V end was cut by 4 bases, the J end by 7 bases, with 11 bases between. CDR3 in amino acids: CASSPRDPEKLFF. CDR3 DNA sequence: TGCGCCAGCAGCCCTCGCGATCCTGAAAAACTGTTTTTT.

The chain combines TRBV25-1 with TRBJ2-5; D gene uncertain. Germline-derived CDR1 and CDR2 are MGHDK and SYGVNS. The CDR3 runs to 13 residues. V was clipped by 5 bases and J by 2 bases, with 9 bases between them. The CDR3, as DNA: TGTGCCAGCAGTTGGCAGAAGCAAGAGACCCAGTACTTC. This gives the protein CASSWQKQETQYF. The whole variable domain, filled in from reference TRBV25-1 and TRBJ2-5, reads EADIYQTPRYLVIGTGKKITLECSQTMGHDKMYWYQQDPGMELHLIHYSYGVNSTEKGDLSSESTVSRIRTEHFPLTLESARPSHTSQYLCASSWQKQETQYFGPGTRLLVL.

In DNA form, the CDR3 reads TGTGCCAGCAGTACGGGACAGGGGACTACCGGGGAGCTGTTTTTT. Protein sequence: CASSTGQGTTGELFF. J is TRBJ2-2 and V is TRBV6-5; TRBD1 aligns across 10 bases. J gave up 5 bases and V 5 bases, and 5 bases lay outside the gene matches. CDR1 and CDR2 from the germline V gene are MNHEY and SVGAGI. CDR3 length equals 15 residues.

The chain's CDR3 is CASSLGQANTEAFF. For the CDR3, the DNA is TGTGCCAGCAGCTTGGGACAGGCGAACACTGAAGCTTTCTTT. The V call is TRBV5-6, the J call TRBJ1-1, with a weak D call TRBD1 (6 bases). Trimming pared 0 bases from V and 1 base from J, leaving 7 bases between. The length of the CDR3 is 14 residues. The germline CDR1 and CDR2 sequences are SGHDT and YYEEEE. The variable domain in full, completed from reference TRBV5-6 and TRBJ1-1, reads DAGVTQSPTHLIKTRGQQVTLRCSPKSGHDTVSWYQQALGQGPQFIFQYYEEEERQRGNFPDRFSGHQFPNYSSELNVNALLLGDSALYLCASSLGQANTEAFFGQGTRLTVV.

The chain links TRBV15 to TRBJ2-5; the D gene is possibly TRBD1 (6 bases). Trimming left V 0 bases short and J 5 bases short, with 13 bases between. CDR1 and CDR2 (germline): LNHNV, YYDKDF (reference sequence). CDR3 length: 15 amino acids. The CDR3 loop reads CATSRDRGSRETQYF. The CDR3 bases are TGTGCCACCAGCAGAGATAGGGGGTCGAGGGAGACCCAGTACTTC. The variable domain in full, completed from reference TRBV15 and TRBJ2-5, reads DAMVIQNPRYQVTQFGKPVTLSCSQTLNHNVMYWYQQKSSQAPKLLFHYYDKDFNNEADTPDNFQSRRPNTSFCFLDIRSPGLGDTAMYLCATSRDRGSRETQYFGPGTRLLVL.